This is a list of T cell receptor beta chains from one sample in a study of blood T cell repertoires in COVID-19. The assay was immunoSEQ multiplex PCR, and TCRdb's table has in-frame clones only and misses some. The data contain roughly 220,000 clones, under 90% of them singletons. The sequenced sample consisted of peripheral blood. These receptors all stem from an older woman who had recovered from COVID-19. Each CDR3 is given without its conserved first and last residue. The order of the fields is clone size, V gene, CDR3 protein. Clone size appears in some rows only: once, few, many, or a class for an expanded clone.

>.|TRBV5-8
ASSLSRTDTQY
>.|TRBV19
ASPVEGRGEQF
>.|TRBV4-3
ASSHGQQETQY
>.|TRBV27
ASSPGGQPQH
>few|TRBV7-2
ASSLQQGALNEQF
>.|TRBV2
ASGGVGNGYT
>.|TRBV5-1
ASSLGTGGLEKLF
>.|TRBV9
ASSRTDSNQPQH
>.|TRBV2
ASSADRGSNEKLF
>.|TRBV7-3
ASTESPGNTEAF
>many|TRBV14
ASSRRLAGGYEQY
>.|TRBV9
ASSVGGGAETQY
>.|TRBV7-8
ASSLDGQTYEQY
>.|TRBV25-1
ASSEYFPTGGGTDTQY
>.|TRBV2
ATKAGTAKRGGGFYEQY
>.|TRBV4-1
ASSQGTGDLTGELF
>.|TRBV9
ASSVQGFEEKLF
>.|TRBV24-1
ATSDDYNTGELF
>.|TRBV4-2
ASSRRIGGGAGYEQY
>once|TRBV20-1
SASFLTEGEQY
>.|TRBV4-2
ASSQEGVAGGLQETQY
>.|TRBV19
ASTSGLSSTDTQY
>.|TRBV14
ASSQDNSISTDTQY
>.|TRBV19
ASSTQKGVGTEAF
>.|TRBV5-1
ASSSRAGGPDTQY